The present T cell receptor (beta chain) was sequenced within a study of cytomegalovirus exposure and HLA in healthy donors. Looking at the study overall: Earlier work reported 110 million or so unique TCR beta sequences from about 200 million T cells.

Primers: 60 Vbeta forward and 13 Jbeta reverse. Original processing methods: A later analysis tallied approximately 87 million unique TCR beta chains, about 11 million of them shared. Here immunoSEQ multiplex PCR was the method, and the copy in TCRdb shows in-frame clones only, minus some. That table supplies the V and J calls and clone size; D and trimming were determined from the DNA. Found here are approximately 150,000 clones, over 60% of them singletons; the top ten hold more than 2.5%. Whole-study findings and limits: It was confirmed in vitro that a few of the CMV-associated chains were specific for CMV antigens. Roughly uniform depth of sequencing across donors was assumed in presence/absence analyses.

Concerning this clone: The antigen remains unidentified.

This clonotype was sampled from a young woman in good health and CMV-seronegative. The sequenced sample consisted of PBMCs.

Here the CDR3 DNA reads TGTGCCAGCAGGGGACAGGAGAATGAAAAACTGTTTTTT. Its protein is CASRGQENEKLFF. This sequence joins TRBV5-6 and TRBJ1-4; 8 bases match TRBD1. CDR1 and CDR2 from the germline V gene are SGHDT and YYEEEE. V lost 5 bases, J lost 5 bases, and 2 bases stayed unmatched. This CDR3 has 13 amino acids.